Following are 16 T cell receptor beta chains from one sample sequenced in a study of neurological immune-mediated disorders. TCRdb ran MiXCR on the 5' RACE reads and lists one entry per CDR3 protein. The sample consists of about 48,000 distinct CDR3 sequences, about 26% of them appearing once. Sequenced: PBMCs. These receptor sequences come from a woman aged 70 to 79 in good health.

This clonotype was detected ten times or more. The rearrangement joins TRBV5-5 to TRBJ2-4; TRBD2 might be the D (5 bases). This CDR3 spans 14 amino acids. CDR1 is SGHKS and CDR2 is YYEKEE in the germline V gene (reference sequence). Between the trimmed V and J ends, which lost 0 bases and 6 bases, there was a span of 10 bases. The CDR3 DNA follows: TGTGCCAGCAGCTTGGACACGGGGAGAAACATTCAGTACTTC. Translated: CASSLDTGRNIQYF.

This clonotype was counted ten times or more. The chain couples TRBV29-1 to TRBJ1-1; no clear D. V was pared by 0 bases and J by 6 bases, with 5 bases between. This CDR3 is built from 11 residues. Germline assignment: CDR1 SQVTM and CDR2 ANQGSEA. The CDR3 DNA is TGCAGCGTTGAAGAAGGGCCTGAAGCTTTCTTT. Its protein product is CSVEEGPEAFF.

This chain joins TRBV5-1 and TRBJ2-7; tentative D call: TRBD2 (6 bases). The CDR3 runs 16 residues. Between the trimmed V and J ends, which lost 0 bases and 2 bases, there was a span of 15 bases. Germline V gene lookup returns CDR1 SGHRS and CDR2 YFSETQ. The CDR3 DNA sequence: TGCGCCAGCAGCTTGGGGGGGGACGGGGCGACCTACGAGCAGTACTTC. It encodes CASSLGGDGATYEQYF.

Details on this clonotype: Compared with germline, one end of the junction differs, possibly owing to a read error. The J gene is TRBJ2-3, the V gene TRBV6-2 or TRBV6-3; D possibly corresponds to TRBD1 (6 bases). Germline assignment: CDR1 MNHEY and CDR2 SVGEGT. The CDR3 length is 16 residues. The CDR3 here is CASSSIRGTDTDTQYF. DNA of the CDR3: TGTGCCAGCAGTTCGATCAGGGGCACTGACACAGACACGCAGTATTTT.

This clonotype was picked up many times. V is TRBV12-3 or TRBV12-4 and J is TRBJ1-5; a possible D gene is TRBD1 (6 bases). Between the trimmed V and J ends, which lost 2 bases and 5 bases, there was a span of 13 bases. The CDR3 sequence is 15 residues long. CDR3 sequence reads: CASSLMGAGDQPQHF. In nucleotides, the CDR3 is TGTGCCAGCAGTTTAATGGGGGCGGGGGATCAGCCCCAGCATTTT.

This clonotype was seen more than once but under ten times. The chain employs TRBV6-5 and TRBJ2-1; a possible D gene is TRBD2 (5 bases). Trimming removed 7 bases from V and 12 bases from J, with 16 bases in between. CDR1 and CDR2 from the germline V gene are MNHEY and SVGAGI. The CDR3 sequence is 12 residues long. In nucleotides, the CDR3 is TGTGCCAGCACCGACATGGGGAGAGGGCAGTTCTTC. Translation: CASTDMGRGQFF.

The chain links TRBV4-3 to TRBJ2-3; possible D gene TRBD2, 6 bases. This CDR3 comprises 16 residues. The V gene's germline CDR1 is LGHNA and CDR2 YSLEER. V lost 3 bases to trimming and J lost 2 bases, with 15 bases between them. In nucleotides, the CDR3 is TGCGCCAGCAGCCATGCTAGGACTATCCCCACAGATACGCAGTATTTT. Protein: CASSHARTIPTDTQYF.

This chain uses TRBV6-5 with TRBJ2-2, with D tentatively TRBD1 (6 bases). Germline V CDR1 and CDR2: MNHEY, SVGAGI. The CDR3 length is 14 residues. The germline V and J ends were trimmed by 0 bases and 6 bases, with 8 bases remaining between them. The CDR3 loop reads CASSYSRGAGELFF. DNA of the CDR3: TGTGCCAGCAGTTACTCCAGGGGCGCCGGGGAGCTGTTTTTT.

At least ten counts were recorded for this clonotype. The rearrangement links TRBV4-2 to TRBJ2-1; D perhaps matches TRBD2 (6 bases). The V gene lost 4 bases and the J gene lost 2 bases, with 15 bases spanning the gap. The CDR3 is made up of 16 amino acids. CDR1 and CDR2 from the germline V gene are LGHNA and YNFKEQ. CDR3 sequence reads: CASSPWGVIPYNEQFF. DNA of the CDR3: TGTGCCAGCAGCCCCTGGGGGGTTATCCCCTACAATGAGCAGTTCTTC.

The gene calls are TRBV14 and TRBJ1-4; D not certain. Germline V gene sequence: CDR1 SGHDN, CDR2 FVKESK. CDR3 length: 13 residues. Trimming pared 1 base from V and 8 bases from J, leaving 8 bases between. CDR3 protein: CASSQVPGEKLFF. In nucleotides, the CDR3 is TGTGCCAGCAGCCAAGTTCCGGGAGAAAAACTGTTTTTT.

This clonotype was recorded once. The chain links TRBV12-3 or TRBV12-4 to TRBJ1-1; D call uncertain. This CDR3 contains 14 residues. The germline V and J ends were trimmed by 3 bases and 1 base, with 9 bases remaining between them. The CDR3 loop is CASSFREENTEAFF. CDR3 in DNA: TGTGCCAGCAGTTTCCGGGAGGAGAACACTGAAGCTTTCTTT.

This clonotype was detected many times. The genes are TRBV7-2 and TRBJ2-7; 7 bases align to TRBD2. This CDR3 region has 19 residues. V lost 5 bases, J lost 6 bases, and 25 bases stayed unmatched. The germline V gene has CDR1 SGHTA and CDR2 FQGNSA. The CDR3 sequence is CASSLKSNGVAGLKFEQYF. Written as DNA, the CDR3 is TGTGCCAGCAGCCTTAAAAGTAATGGGGTAGCGGGCCTTAAGTTCGAGCAGTACTTC. The full variable domain, rest sourced from reference TRBV7-2 and TRBJ2-7, is GAGVSQSPSNKVTEKGKDVELRCDPISGHTALYWYRQSLGQGLEFLIYFQGNSAPDKSGLPSDRFSAERTGGSVSTLTIQRTQQEDSAVYLCASSLKSNGVAGLKFEQYFGPGTRLTVT.

The V gene is TRBV30, the J gene TRBJ2-3; 10 bases are a match to TRBD2. The CDR3 sequence is 16 residues long. V lost 7 bases, J lost 1 base, and 11 bases stayed unmatched. Germline CDR1 GTSNPN, CDR2 SVGIG (reference sequence). CDR3 loop: CAYGASGRSGTDTQYF. CDR3 nucleotide sequence: TGTGCCTACGGGGCTAGCGGGAGATCGGGCACAGATACGCAGTATTTT.

Ten or more counts support this clonotype. V usage is TRBV20-1 and J usage is TRBJ1-6; TRBD1 matches at 10 bases. With V trimmed by 6 bases and J by 6 bases, 5 bases remained unmatched. Looked up from germline, CDR1 is DFQATT and CDR2 is SNEGSKA (reference sequence). This CDR3 comprises 14 residues. CDR3 region: CSAPGQGVNSPLHF. Here the CDR3 DNA reads TGCAGTGCCCCTGGACAGGGGGTTAATTCACCCCTCCACTTT.

CDR3 nucleotide sequence: TGTGCCACCAGCAGGGTAGTTCGGGGGCAAGAGACCCAGTACTTC. Encoded protein: CATSRVVRGQETQYF. The chain joins TRBV15 to TRBJ2-5; a possible D gene is TRBD2 (6 bases). The CDR3 consists of 15 residues. CDR1 and CDR2 from the germline V gene are LNHNV and YYDKDF (reference sequence). Trimming took 3 bases from V and 2 from J, leaving 13 bases between them. The complete variable domain, with remaining parts taken from reference TRBV15 and TRBJ2-5, reads DAMVIQNPRYQVTQFGKPVTLSCSQTLNHNVMYWYQQKSSQAPKLLFHYYDKDFNNEADTPDNFQSRRPNTSFCFLDIRSPGLGDTAMYLCATSRVVRGQETQYFGPGTRLLVL.

This clonotype was counted at least ten times. The chain links TRBV7-9 to TRBJ1-2; a possible D gene is TRBD1 (5 bases). The CDR3 is 15 residues long. V was shortened by 0 bases and J by 2 bases, with 10 bases between the two germline ends. CDR1 is SEHNR, CDR2 FQNEAQ, per germline (reference sequence). CDR3 in DNA: TGTGCCAGCAGCTTAGCCGGGACCCAAAACTATGGCTACACCTTC. Protein product: CASSLAGTQNYGYTF.